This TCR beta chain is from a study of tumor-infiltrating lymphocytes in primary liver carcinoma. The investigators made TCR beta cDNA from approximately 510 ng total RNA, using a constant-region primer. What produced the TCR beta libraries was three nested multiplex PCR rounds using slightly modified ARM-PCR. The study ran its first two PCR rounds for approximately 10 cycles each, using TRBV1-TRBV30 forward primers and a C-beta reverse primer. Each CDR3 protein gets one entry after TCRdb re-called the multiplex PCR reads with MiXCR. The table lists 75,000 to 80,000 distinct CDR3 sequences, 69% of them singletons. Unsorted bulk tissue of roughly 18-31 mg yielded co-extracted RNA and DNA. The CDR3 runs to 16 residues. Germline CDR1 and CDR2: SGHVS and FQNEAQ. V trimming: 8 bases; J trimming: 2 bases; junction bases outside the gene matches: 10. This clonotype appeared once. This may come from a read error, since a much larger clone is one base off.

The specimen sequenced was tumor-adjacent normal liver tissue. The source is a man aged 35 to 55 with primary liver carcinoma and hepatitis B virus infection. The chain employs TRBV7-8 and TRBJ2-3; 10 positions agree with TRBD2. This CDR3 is CASGYGLADDTDTQYF. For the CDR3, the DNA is TGTGCCAGCGGCTACGGACTAGCGGACGACACAGATACGCAGTATTTT.